The entry below gives a single T cell receptor (beta chain) sequence along with its context. Its antigen is as yet unknown. The CDR3 has 12 amino acids. Trimming took off 4 bases at V and 7 bases at J, with 8 bases between the two ends. The record originates from a study of CD8 T cells in ankylosing spondylitis. Study-wide findings and caveats: A motif in TCR beta, a set of about eight highly homologous variants, appeared characteristic of ankylosing spondylitis blood.

MiXCR, applied by TCRdb to the 5' RACE reads, yields one record per CDR3 protein. The data hold 400,000 or so distinct CDR3 sequences, with 25% to 30% observed a single time. Sequencing input: blood, either unsorted or a sorted T cell fraction (not recorded which). The V gene is TRBV12-3 or TRBV12-4, the J gene TRBJ1-5; no definite D call. This TCR was recovered from a male donor with ankylosing spondylitis. This CDR3 reads CASSSERQPQHF. The CDR3 bases are TGTGCCAGCAGTTCGGAACGCCAGCCCCAGCATTTT.